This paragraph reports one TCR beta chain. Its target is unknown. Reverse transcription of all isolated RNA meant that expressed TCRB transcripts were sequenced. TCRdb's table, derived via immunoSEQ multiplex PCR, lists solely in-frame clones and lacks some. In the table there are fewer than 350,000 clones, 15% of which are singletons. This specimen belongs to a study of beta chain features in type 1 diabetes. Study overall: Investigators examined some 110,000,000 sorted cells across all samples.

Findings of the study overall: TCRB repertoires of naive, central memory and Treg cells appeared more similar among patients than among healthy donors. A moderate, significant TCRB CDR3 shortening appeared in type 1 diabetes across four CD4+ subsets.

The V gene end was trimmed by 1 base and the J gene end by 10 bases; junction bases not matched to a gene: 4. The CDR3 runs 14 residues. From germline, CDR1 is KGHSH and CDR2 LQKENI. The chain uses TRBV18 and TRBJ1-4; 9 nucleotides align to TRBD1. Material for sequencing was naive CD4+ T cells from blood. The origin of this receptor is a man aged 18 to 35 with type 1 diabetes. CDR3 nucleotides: TGTGCCAGCTCACCACGGACAGGGGATGCAAAACTGTTTTTT. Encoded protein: CASSPRTGDAKLFF.